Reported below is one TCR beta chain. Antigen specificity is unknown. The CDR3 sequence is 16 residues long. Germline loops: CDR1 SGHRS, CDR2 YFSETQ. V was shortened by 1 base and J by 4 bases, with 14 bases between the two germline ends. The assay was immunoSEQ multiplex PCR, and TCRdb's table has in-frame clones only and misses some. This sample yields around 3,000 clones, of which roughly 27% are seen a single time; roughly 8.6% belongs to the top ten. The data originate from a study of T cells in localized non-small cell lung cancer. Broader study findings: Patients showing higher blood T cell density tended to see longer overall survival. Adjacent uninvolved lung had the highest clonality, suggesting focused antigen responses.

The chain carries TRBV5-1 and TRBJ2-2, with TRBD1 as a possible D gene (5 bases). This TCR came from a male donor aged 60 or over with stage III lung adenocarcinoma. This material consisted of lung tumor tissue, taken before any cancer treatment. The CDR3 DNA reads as TGCGCCAGCAGCTTGAGGCAGGGCTGGAGCACCGGGGAGCTGTTTTTT. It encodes CASSLRQGWSTGELFF.